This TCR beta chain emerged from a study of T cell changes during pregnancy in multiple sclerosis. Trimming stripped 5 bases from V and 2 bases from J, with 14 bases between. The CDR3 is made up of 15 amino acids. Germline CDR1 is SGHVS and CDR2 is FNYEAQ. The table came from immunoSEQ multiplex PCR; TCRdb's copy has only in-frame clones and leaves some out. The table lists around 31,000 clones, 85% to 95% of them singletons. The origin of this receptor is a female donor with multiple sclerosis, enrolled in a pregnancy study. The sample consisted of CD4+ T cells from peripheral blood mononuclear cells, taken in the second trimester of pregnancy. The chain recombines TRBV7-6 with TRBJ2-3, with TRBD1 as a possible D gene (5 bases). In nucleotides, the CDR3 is TGTGCCAGCAGCCCCACCCCAGGGAACACAGATACGCAGTATTTT. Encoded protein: CASSPTPGNTDTQYF.